This TCR beta chain is drawn from a study of CD4 T cells in relation to SARS-CoV-2 and coronaviruses. As concerns this clone: Its target is unknown.

The CDR3 has 14 residues. Trimming pared 4 bases from V and 5 bases from J, leaving 11 bases between. The germline V gene encodes CDR1 KGHDR and CDR2 SFDVKD. Libraries were prepared by immunoSEQ multiplex PCR; TCRdb keeps only in-frame clonotypes and omits some of them. The top ten hold less than 3.5% of the sample, which has 36,000 or so clones, over 65% seen once. This chain links TRBV24-1 with TRBJ1-5, with D maybe TRBD1 (6 bases). This clonotype originated in an adult with COVID-19. Sequenced sample: memory CD4+ T cells from PBMCs, cultured in vitro. CDR3 residues: CATSEPGVYQPQHF. The CDR3, as DNA: TGTGCCACCAGTGAACCAGGGGTCTATCAGCCCCAGCATTTT.